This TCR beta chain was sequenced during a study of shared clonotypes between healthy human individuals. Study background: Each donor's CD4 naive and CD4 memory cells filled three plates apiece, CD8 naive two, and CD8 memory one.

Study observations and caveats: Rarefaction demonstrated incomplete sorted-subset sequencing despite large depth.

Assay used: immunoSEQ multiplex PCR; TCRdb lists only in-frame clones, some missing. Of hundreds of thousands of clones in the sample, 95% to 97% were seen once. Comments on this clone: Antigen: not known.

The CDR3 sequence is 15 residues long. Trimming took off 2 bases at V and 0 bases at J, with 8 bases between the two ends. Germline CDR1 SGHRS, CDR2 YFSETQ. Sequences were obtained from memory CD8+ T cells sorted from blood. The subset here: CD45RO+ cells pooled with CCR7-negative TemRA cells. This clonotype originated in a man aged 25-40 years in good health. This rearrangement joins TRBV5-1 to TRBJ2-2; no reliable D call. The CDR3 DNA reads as TGCGCCAGCAGCTTCATACCTGCGAACACCGGGGAGCTGTTTTTT. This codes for CASSFIPANTGELFF.